A single sample is the source of the 17 T cell receptor beta chains below, sequenced in a study of cytomegalovirus exposure and HLA in healthy donors. The PCR made use of 60 Vbeta and 13 Jbeta primers. Sequencing was performed with immunoSEQ multiplex PCR; in TCRdb, only in-frame clones are kept and a portion is missing. Here the sample spans roughly 130,000 clones, about four fifths being singletons. Sequences were obtained from PBMCs. Receptors originate from a male donor in good health and CMV-seropositive.

A single count supports this clone. This chain uses TRBV5-6 with TRBJ2-7; 10 bases are a match to TRBD1. V shed 0 bases and J 3 bases; nucleotides not matched to a gene: 6. The CDR3 has 16 amino acids. Germline CDR1 and CDR2: SGHDT and YYEEEE. CDR3 amino acids: CASSLGLRDRGYEQYF. The CDR3 DNA is TGTGCCAGCAGCTTGGGCTTGCGGGACAGGGGCTACGAGCAGTACTTC.

This rearrangement joins TRBV4-3 to TRBJ1-2; 7 nucleotides align to TRBD1. This CDR3 is built from 16 residues. Losses at the gene ends were 3 bases for V and 6 bases for J; bases not matched to a gene: 13. Looked up from germline, CDR1 is LGHNA and CDR2 is YSLEER. The CDR3 DNA sequence: TGCGCCAGCAGCCATGCAACCGGGACAGACACAAATGGCTACACCTTC. Its translation: CASSHATGTDTNGYTF.

The chain joins TRBV18 to TRBJ2-3; 7 nucleotides agree with TRBD1. J lost 6 bases, V lost 7 bases, and 4 bases had no gene match. Looked up from germline, CDR1 is KGHSH and CDR2 is LQKENI. This CDR3 has 12 residues. CDR3 region: CASYRGQDTQYF. The CDR3 nucleotides are TGTGCCAGCTATAGGGGGCAGGATACGCAGTATTTT. The full variable domain, its missing parts supplied by reference TRBV18 and TRBJ2-3, is NAGVMQNPRHLVRRRGQEARLRCSPMKGHSHVYWYRQLPEEGLKFMVYLQKENIIDESGMPKERFSAEFPKEGPSILRIQQVVRGDSAAYFCASYRGQDTQYFGPGTRLTVL.

The gene calls are TRBV7-8 and TRBJ2-1, with 13 bases that match TRBD2. The CDR3 covers 16 residues. The ends lost 5 bases at V and 8 bases at J; junction bases unmatched: 9. Germline-derived CDR1 and CDR2 are SGHVS and FQNEAQ. In nucleotides, the CDR3 is TGTGCCAGCAGCATACTAGCGGGAGGGCCTGAGGATGAGCAGTTCTTC. Its translation: CASSILAGGPEDEQFF.

CDR3 DNA: TGTGCCAGCAGTTTATTCCCAGGACAGGGAAGCGAGCAGTACTTC. This sequence encodes CASSLFPGQGSEQYF. The chain carries TRBV28 and TRBJ2-7; TRBD1 aligns across 8 bases. With V trimmed by 1 base and J by 6 bases, 8 bases remained unmatched. CDR1 is MDHEN, CDR2 SYDVKM, per germline. The CDR3 loop spans 15 amino acids.

This clone appeared a single time. The rearrangement joins TRBV9 to TRBJ2-6; 8 bases line up with TRBD1. With V trimmed by 4 bases and J by 1 base, 7 bases remained unmatched. This CDR3 is 17 amino acids long. Germline V lookup: CDR1 SGDLS, CDR2 YYNGEE. CDR3 region: CASSTGTGLSGANVLTF. The DNA of the CDR3 is TGTGCCAGCAGCACCGGGACAGGCCTGTCTGGGGCCAACGTCCTGACTTTC.

This chain uses TRBV5-6 with TRBJ2-7, with a weak D call TRBD2 (5 bases). The V gene lost 0 bases and the J gene lost 7 bases, with 5 bases spanning the gap. The CDR3 is made up of 11 amino acids. CDR1 is SGHDT and CDR2 is YYEEEE in the germline V gene. This chain's CDR3 is CASSLGEEQYF. DNA of the CDR3: TGTGCCAGCAGCTTGGGGGAGGAGCAGTACTTC.

V usage is TRBV19 and J usage is TRBJ1-2; possibly TRBD1 for D (6 bases). Germline V gene lookup returns CDR1 LNHDA and CDR2 SQIVND (reference sequence). V shed 7 bases and J shed 12 bases, with 15 bases lying between them. This CDR3 region has 11 residues. The CDR3 region is CASKQGRSNTF. Written as DNA, the CDR3 is TGTGCCAGTAAACAGGGTCGGAGCAACACCTTC. The complete variable domain, with remaining parts taken from reference TRBV19 and TRBJ1-2, reads DGGITQSPKYLFRKEGQNVTLSCEQNLNHDAMYWYRQDPGQGLRLIYYSQIVNDFQKGDIAEGYSVSREKKESFPLTVTSAQKNPTAFYLCASKQGRSNTFGSGTRLTVV.

This clone turned up a few times. The chain is built from TRBV7-5 and TRBJ2-3; the tabulated D call, TRBD2, remains unverified against the DNA. TRBV7-5 is deemed a pseudogene. This CDR3 is built from 14 residues. The CDR3 nucleotides are TGTGCCAGAAAAAGCGGGAGTGCAGGCGGTACGCAGTATTTT. Protein sequence: CARKSGSAGGTQYF.

The sample holds a few counts of this clone. This chain uses TRBV6-4 with TRBJ2-7; D might be TRBD2 (6 bases). Per the germline V gene, CDR1 is MRHNA and CDR2 is SNTAGT. The CDR3 has 14 residues. The germline V and J ends were trimmed by 5 bases and 2 bases, with 13 bases remaining between them. Here the CDR3 DNA reads TGTGCCAGCAGTCGCCCTAGCGAGACCTACGAGCAGTACTTC. Translated: CASSRPSETYEQYF.

V is TRBV6-5 and J is TRBJ2-1, with TRBD2 matching over 12 bases. V lost 4 bases to trimming and J lost 7 bases; unmatched junction nucleotides: 5. Germline CDR1 is MNHEY and CDR2 is SVGAGI. The CDR3 runs 15 residues. The CDR3 DNA sequence: TGTGCCAGCAGTTTTCTAGCGGGAGGGTTGAATGAGCAGTTCTTC. Its translation: CASSFLAGGLNEQFF.

This chain joins TRBV7-6 and TRBJ2-2; possibly TRBD1 for D (5 bases). CDR1 SGHVS and CDR2 FNYEAQ come from the germline V gene. The CDR3 extends over 15 amino acids. Trimming shortened V by 8 bases and J by 4 bases, and 17 bases separated the two germline ends. The CDR3 DNA is TGTGCCAGCGTTGTGGGGCAGGGCGGCACCGGGGAGCTGTTTTTT. Translation: CASVVGQGGTGELFF. Complete variable domain (other parts from reference TRBV7-6 and TRBJ2-2): GAGVSQSPRYKVTKRGQDVALRCDPISGHVSLYWYRQALGQGPEFLTYFNYEAQQDKSGLPNDRFSAERPEGSISTLTIQRTEQRDSAMYRCASVVGQGGTGELFFGEGSRLTVL.

V usage is TRBV30 and J usage is TRBJ2-6; TRBD1 might be the D (6 bases). V was shortened by 2 bases and J by 4 bases, with 12 bases between the two germline ends. The CDR3 has 15 amino acids. Germline CDR1 GTSNPN, CDR2 SVGIG (reference sequence). The CDR3 bases are TGTGCCTGGAGTAGACAGGAAACCGGGGCCAACGTCCTGACTTTC. Translating gives CAWSRQETGANVLTF.

This chain uses TRBV5-1 with TRBJ2-3; TRBD2 aligns across 11 bases. The CDR3 is made up of 16 amino acids. V trimming: 4 bases; J trimming: 2 bases; junction bases outside the gene matches: 6. CDR1 SGHRS and CDR2 YFSETQ come from the germline V gene. CDR3 loop: CASSTGLAGFTDTQYF. In nucleotides, the CDR3 is TGCGCCAGCAGCACCGGACTAGCGGGCTTCACAGATACGCAGTATTTT. The full variable domain, with the rest looked up from reference TRBV5-1 and TRBJ2-3, is KAGVTQTPRYLIKTRGQQVTLSCSPISGHRSVSWYQQTPGQGLQFLFEYFSETQRNKGNFPGRFSGRQFSNSRSEMNVSTLELGDSALYLCASSTGLAGFTDTQYFGPGTRLTVL.

V is TRBV6-5 and J is TRBJ2-7, with 10 bases identical to TRBD1. J was trimmed by 5 bases and V by 6 bases; bases with no gene match: 7. Per germline, CDR1 MNHEY and CDR2 SVGAGI. The CDR3 loop spans 14 amino acids. CDR3 DNA sequence: TGTGCCAGCAGGGGACAGGGGCTGATGGACGAGCAGTACTTC. It is translated as CASRGQGLMDEQYF.

The chain recombines TRBV10-3 with TRBJ1-3, with D unclear. V dropped 11 bases and J dropped 0 bases, with 17 bases sitting between them. Germline V lookup: CDR1 ENHRY, CDR2 SYGVKD. This CDR3 is built from 15 residues. The CDR3 spells CAATPPAASGNTIYF. CDR3 in DNA: TGTGCCGCAACTCCCCCCGCCGCCTCTGGAAACACCATATATTTT.

Points on this clone: A read error may account for a junction end that differs from germline. The chain combines TRBV6-1 with TRBJ2-4; D not certain. CDR3 length: 13 residues. The germline gives CDR1 MNHNS, CDR2 SASEGT. The CDR3 loop reads CASSEGARNSQYF. CDR3 sequence (DNA): TGTGCCAGCAGTGAAGGGGCGAGAAACAGTCAGTACTTC.